This T cell receptor beta chain was observed in a study of glioma-infiltrating T cells after dendritic cell vaccination. Study information: Patients received autologous tumor lysate-pulsed dendritic cell vaccination between about 2003 and 2012.

Input was 1.5 to 2.5 ug genomic DNA, or all available if less. Amplification used 60 V beta primers and 13 J beta primers. Profiling relied on immunoSEQ multiplex PCR, and the TCRdb table lists in-frame clones only, not all of them. The sample shows 85,000 to 100,000 clones, 65% to 85% of them seen only once. CDR3 length: 15 residues. V lost 6 bases, J lost 1 base, and 13 bases lay in between. Germline loops: CDR1 LNHDA, CDR2 SQIVND (reference sequence). Described time point: after dendritic cell vaccination, including at tumor progression/relapse. PBMC were collected before vaccination, two weeks after the third vaccination, and at progression.

This receptor was identified in a human donor with glioblastoma. The V call is TRBV19, the J call TRBJ1-5; D is undetermined. Material: blood, obtained after dendritic cell vaccination. CDR3 loop: CASSVFSMSNQPQHF. In DNA form, the CDR3 reads TGTGCCAGTAGCGTATTCTCTATGAGCAATCAGCCCCAGCATTTT.